The 28 T cell receptor beta chains presented below share a single source sample, sequenced in a study of blood T cells in healthy people across ages. Next came a second PCR, run for roughly 7 to 12 cycles, which used a sample-barcoded 5' primer along with a J-beta primer mix. TCRdb itself ran the 5' RACE reads through MiXCR, one entry per CDR3 protein. Here the sample spans 750,000 to 950,000 distinct CDR3 sequences, roughly 28% being singletons. The data also belong to a second study, concerning T cells of mothers and their children.

Specimen: blood. These receptors were collected from a woman aged 40-49 years in good health.

Turning to this clonotype: A read error may account for a junction end that differs from germline. This chain links TRBV10-3 with TRBJ2-3; TRBD2 matches at 7 bases. The CDR3 spans 16 residues. The germline V gene has CDR1 ENHRY and CDR2 SYGVKD. CDR3 region: CATTPLERGSTYTQYF. The CDR3 DNA reads TGTGCCACAACCCCTTTGGAGCGGGGAAGCACATATACGCAGTATTTT.

This clonotype was seen only a few times. The chain is built from TRBV5-1 and TRBJ2-1; 7 bases agree with TRBD1. The CDR3 has 17 amino acids. CDR1 and CDR2 from the germline V gene are SGHRS and YFSETQ. The junction had 16 bases not matched to a gene; V was cut back by 4 bases and J by 6 bases. CDR3 region: CASSVGAGTASTNEQFF. As DNA, the CDR3 is TGCGCCAGCAGCGTTGGCGCCGGGACAGCGAGCACCAATGAGCAGTTCTTC.

This clonotype was observed a few times. The chain is built from TRBV7-9 and TRBJ2-7, with D possibly being TRBD1 (6 bases). The CDR3 runs 14 residues. CDR1 and CDR2 from the germline V gene are SEHNR and FQNEAQ (reference sequence). V lost 5 bases, J lost 1 base, and 12 bases lay in between. The CDR3 here is CASSGSQGSYEQYF. The CDR3 DNA sequence: TGTGCCAGCAGCGGGTCCCAGGGGTCCTACGAGCAGTACTTC.

This clonotype was seen repeatedly, ten times or more. An end of the junction does not agree with germline; a read error may underlie this. V is TRBV7-2 and J is TRBJ2-7, with TRBD2 matching 7 bases. Germline V gives CDR1 SGHTA, CDR2 FQGNSA. The CDR3 consists of 14 residues. For the CDR3, the DNA is TGTGCCAGCACCTTACATCCGGGGGGCTACGAGCAGTACTTC. Translating gives CASTLHPGGYEQYF.

In its sample, this clonotype was seen a few times. The genes are TRBV27 and TRBJ2-3, with D possibly matching TRBD2 (6 bases). The CDR3 spans 18 residues. Per the germline V gene, CDR1 is MNHEY and CDR2 is SMNVEV (reference sequence). Trimming cost V 5 bases and J 2 bases, with 23 bases left between them. The CDR3 DNA sequence: TGTGCCAGCAGTCCGAAGAGTTGGGGGGACGGGACCACAGATACGCAGTATTTT. Encoded protein: CASSPKSWGDGTTDTQYF.

This clonotype was seen once. This chain joins TRBV2 and TRBJ2-5; a weak D match, TRBD2 (6 bases). The V gene's germline CDR1 is SNHLY and CDR2 FYNNEI. This CDR3 has 14 residues. V was trimmed by 4 bases and J by 5 bases, leaving 14 bases between them. The CDR3 sequence: CASSVKAGKETQYF. The CDR3 bases are TGTGCCAGCAGTGTTAAGGCGGGGAAGGAGACCCAGTACTTC.

This clonotype turned up a few times. The rearrangement links TRBV4-1 to TRBJ1-1; D is unclear. This CDR3 is 16 amino acids long. Germline CDR1 is MGHRA and CDR2 is YSYEKL. V dropped 4 bases and J dropped 0 bases, with 15 bases sitting between them. CDR3 nucleotide sequence: TGCGCCAGCAGCCCTCTCATGATCCAGGTGAACACTGAAGCTTTCTTT. Translation: CASSPLMIQVNTEAFF.

V is TRBV6-2 or TRBV6-3 and J is TRBJ2-7; D call uncertain. CDR1 is MNHEY, CDR2 SVGEGT, per germline. Trimming shortened V by 7 bases and J by 6 bases, and 10 bases separated the two germline ends. The CDR3 consists of 11 residues. The CDR3 reads CASTSPGEQYF. The CDR3 DNA is TGTGCCAGCACCTCTCCTGGCGAGCAGTACTTC.

The sample holds many counts of this clonotype. The chain is built from TRBV12-3 or TRBV12-4 and TRBJ2-7, with D possibly TRBD2 on 5 matching bases. This CDR3 comprises 14 residues. Between the trimmed V and J ends, which lost 4 bases and 0 bases, there was a span of 10 bases. The CDR3 region has the DNA TGTGCCAGCAGTTGGGGAGCGGTCTCCTACGAGCAGTACTTC. Encoded protein: CASSWGAVSYEQYF.

The chain combines TRBV28 with TRBJ2-1; TRBD2 is a possible D gene (6 bases). Germline CDR1 reads MDHEN; CDR2 reads SYDVKM. V lost 7 bases, J lost 0 bases, and 13 bases lay in between. This CDR3 has 15 residues. For the CDR3, the DNA is TGTGCCAGCACATGGCGGGGCCGCTCCTACAATGAGCAGTTCTTC. This codes for CASTWRGRSYNEQFF.

This clonotype was found a few times. V gene TRBV27 combines with J gene TRBJ2-7; 13 bases line up with TRBD2. Germline trimming cut 11 bases from V and 6 bases from J; bases unmatched to any gene: 4. This CDR3 contains 12 residues. The germline CDR1 and CDR2 sequences are MNHEY and SMNVEV (reference sequence). The CDR3 DNA sequence: TGTGCCGCGGGACTAGCGGGGCGCGAGCAGTACTTC. Translating gives CAAGLAGREQYF.

This clonotype was counted ten times or more. The V call is TRBV12-3 or TRBV12-4, the J call TRBJ2-4; 8 bases map to TRBD2. V lost 2 bases, J lost 6 bases, and 6 bases stayed unmatched. This CDR3 contains 15 residues. CDR3: CASSLSGGAGNIQYF. The CDR3 bases are TGTGCCAGCAGTTTATCGGGGGGGGCCGGAAACATTCAGTACTTC.

CDR3 in DNA: TGCAGCGTTGAATCCGACAGGCGATATGGCTACACCTTC. Translation gives CSVESDRRYGYTF. The V gene is TRBV29-1, the J gene TRBJ1-2, with D tentatively TRBD1 (6 bases). CDR1 and CDR2 from the germline V gene are SQVTM and ANQGSEA. The CDR3 is 13 amino acids. V was shortened by 2 bases and J by 5 bases, with 12 bases between the two germline ends.

This CDR3 is CASSASGQRGTEAFF. Here the CDR3 DNA reads TGTGCCAGCAGCGCATCGGGACAGCGGGGGACTGAAGCTTTCTTT. V usage is TRBV25-1 and J usage is TRBJ1-1, with TRBD1 matching over 7 bases. This CDR3 has 15 residues. CDR1 is MGHDK, CDR2 SYGVNS, per germline. J lost 5 bases, V lost 6 bases, and 12 bases had no gene match.

V and J are TRBV29-1 and TRBJ1-2; 7 nucleotides match TRBD1. V lost 3 bases, J lost 7 bases, and 5 bases stayed unmatched. Germline values: CDR1 SQVTM, CDR2 ANQGSEA. The CDR3 loop spans 12 amino acids. The CDR3 bases are TGCAGCGTTGAGGTTCAGGGGGGTGGCTACACCTTC. Protein sequence: CSVEVQGGGYTF.

The table lists this clonotype with many counts. This chain connects TRBV29-1 to TRBJ2-7, with D perhaps TRBD2 (6 bases). This CDR3 has 12 residues. Germline V lookup: CDR1 SQVTM, CDR2 ANQGSEA. V was cut by 7 bases and J by 3 bases, with 13 bases left in between. The DNA for the CDR3 is TGCAGCGGGGGGGACGCCAGCTACGAGCAGTACTTC. It is translated as CSGGDASYEQYF.

This clonotype was seen repeatedly, ten times or more. The V call is TRBV7-9, the J call TRBJ2-7, with TRBD1 matching 7 bases. With V trimmed by 5 bases and J by 5 bases, 6 bases remained unmatched. The CDR3 is 13 amino acids. The germline CDR1 and CDR2 sequences are SEHNR and FQNEAQ (reference sequence). CDR3 DNA sequence: TGTGCCAGCAGCCCGGACAGGAACGACGAGCAGTACTTC. Protein: CASSPDRNDEQYF.

The gene calls are TRBV5-6 and TRBJ2-1, with TRBD2 matching over 12 bases. The V segment lost 2 bases and the J segment 0 bases; nucleotides outside the gene matches: 9. This CDR3 is built from 19 residues. Germline V gives CDR1 SGHDT, CDR2 YYEEEE. CDR3: CASSFRLAGDPLSYNEQFF. CDR3 in DNA: TGTGCCAGCAGCTTCAGACTAGCGGGGGACCCGCTCTCCTACAATGAGCAGTTCTTC.

Many counts were recorded for this clonotype. The genes are TRBV29-1 and TRBJ2-7; D may be TRBD1 (5 bases). CDR3 size: 15 residues. Per the germline V gene, CDR1 is SQVTM and CDR2 is ANQGSEA. The germline V and J ends were trimmed by 2 bases and 3 bases, with 17 bases remaining between them. The CDR3 coding sequence is TGCAGCGTTGAAAGGGGATTTAGTGGGGTCTACGAGCAGTACTTC. Encoded protein: CSVERGFSGVYEQYF.

This clonotype was counted many times. The chain employs TRBV18 and TRBJ2-7, with TRBD2 as a possible D gene (6 bases). The CDR3 loop spans 13 amino acids. The V and J ends lost 5 bases and 3 bases respectively, with 11 bases between them. CDR1 is KGHSH, CDR2 LQKENI, per germline. For the CDR3, the DNA is TGTGCCAGCTCAAGGGACTCGCTCTACGAGCAGTACTTC. Translated, it gives CASSRDSLYEQYF. The complete variable domain, with remaining parts taken from reference TRBV18 and TRBJ2-7, reads NAGVMQNPRHLVRRRGQEARLRCSPMKGHSHVYWYRQLPEEGLKFMVYLQKENIIDESGMPKERFSAEFPKEGPSILRIQQVVRGDSAAYFCASSRDSLYEQYFGPGTRLTVT.

This chain links TRBV12-3 or TRBV12-4 with TRBJ2-3; D remains ambiguous. V shed 5 bases and J shed 1 base, with 7 bases lying between them. This CDR3 has 13 amino acids. The CDR3 coding sequence is TGTGCCAGCAGTGGAGTGGGCACAGATACGCAGTATTTT. As protein: CASSGVGTDTQYF.

V and J are TRBV12-3 or TRBV12-4 and TRBJ2-2; 9 bases agree with TRBD2. The length of the CDR3 is 15 residues. The V and J ends lost 3 bases and 8 bases, in that order; junction bases with no gene match: 7. The CDR3 reads CASSLDSGRSGELFF. As DNA, the CDR3 is TGTGCCAGCAGTTTGGATAGCGGGAGATCAGGGGAGCTGTTTTTT.

The chain uses TRBV7-3 and TRBJ1-2; no definite D call. Trimming cost V 0 bases and J 0 bases, with 11 bases left between them. This CDR3 spans 16 amino acids. Germline CDR1 is SGHTA and CDR2 is FQGTGA. CDR3 sequence reads: CASSLTGSSTNYGYTF. The CDR3 nucleotides read TGTGCCAGCAGCTTAACGGGCAGCTCCACTAACTATGGCTACACCTTC.

Regarding this clonotype: An end of the junction does not agree with germline; a read error may underlie this. The chain couples TRBV5-1 to TRBJ2-2, with 9 bases aligning to TRBD2. Germline CDR1 SGHRS, CDR2 YFSETQ. CDR3 length: 15 amino acids. Here the CDR3 reads CASSHSGSDTGERFF. CDR3 in DNA: TGCGCCAGCAGTCATAGCGGGAGTGACACCGGGGAGCGGTTTTTT. Based on the CDR3 plus reference TRBV5-1 and TRBJ2-2, the full variable domain is KAGVTQTPRYLIKTRGQQVTLSCSPISGHRSVSWYQQTPGQGLQFLFEYFSETQRNKGNFPGRFSGRQFSNSRSEMNVSTLELGDSALYLCASSHSGSDTGERFFGEGSRLTVL.

This clonotype was seen at least ten times. In DNA form, the CDR3 reads TGTGCCATCAGTGACGGGACAGGGTACGGCGAGCAGTACTTC. Translated, it gives CAISDGTGYGEQYF. The rearrangement links TRBV10-3 to TRBJ2-7; 9 nucleotides agree with TRBD1. V lost 3 bases to trimming and J lost 6 bases; unmatched junction nucleotides: 6. The germline gives CDR1 ENHRY, CDR2 SYGVKD. The CDR3 totals 14 residues.

This clonotype has at least ten counts. The V and J genes are TRBV7-3 and TRBJ2-1; D may be TRBD2 (6 bases). Trimming shortened V by 0 bases and J by 9 bases, and 9 bases separated the two germline ends. Looked up from germline, CDR1 is SGHTA and CDR2 is FQGTGA. The CDR3 is made up of 13 amino acids. As DNA, the CDR3 is TGTGCCAGCAGCTTAACGAGGGAGGTTGAGCAGTTCTTC. Its translation is CASSLTREVEQFF.

The chain joins TRBV24-1 to TRBJ1-2; TRBD1 matches at 7 bases. V shed 7 bases and J 5 bases; nucleotides not matched to a gene: 9. Per the germline V gene, CDR1 is KGHDR and CDR2 is SFDVKD. The CDR3 consists of 14 residues. CDR3 sequence (DNA): TGTGCCACCAGGGACCCCGGGACAGCTTATGGCTACACCTTC. Protein product: CATRDPGTAYGYTF.

This chain connects TRBV4-3 to TRBJ2-7; D assignment may be TRBD1 or TRBD2 (5 bases each). The CDR3 runs to 15 residues. Germline CDR1 is LGHNA and CDR2 is YSLEER. V shed 4 bases and J shed 3 bases, with 16 bases lying between them. Here the CDR3 reads CASSPQWGTVYEQYF. DNA of the CDR3: TGCGCCAGCAGCCCGCAATGGGGGACCGTCTACGAGCAGTACTTC.